The rows below give T cell receptor beta chains drawn from one sample of a study of cytomegalovirus exposure and HLA in healthy donors. The data were produced by immunoSEQ multiplex PCR, yet TCRdb's version contains in-frame clones alone and is incomplete. The repertoire has about 160,000 clones, 80% to 85% of them found once; the top ten carry 0.35% to 0.45%. The source material was PBMCs. These receptors were taken from a boy aged 2 to 10 in good health and CMV-seronegative. The CDR3 runs from the conserved cysteine through the conserved F or W. The D gene is left open where the match is weak.

TRBV11-1,-,CASRPTGSHNEQFF
TRBV28,TRBD2,CASSLLGAGGGLETQYF
TRBV7-7,TRBD1,CASSLETGAISSYEQYF
TRBV6-6,TRBD1,CASSQGDGELFF
TRBV7-2,-,CASSLVAASTDTQYF
TRBV30,TRBD1,CAWSLTGGYGYTF
TRBV28,-,CASSLGVIYPNYGYTF
TRBV5-6,TRBD1,CASSLQGRPPYNEQFF
TRBV4-1,-,CASSQEPVRSGNTIYF
TRBV7-9,TRBD1,CASSSITGVPSGNTIYF
TRBV6-5,-,CASRGQYSNQPQHF
TRBV19,-,CASSIEGAYHLWSGELFF
TRBV7-9,TRBD1,CASRPPGQGEDGYTF
TRBV18,TRBD2,CASSPTIAGDNEQFF
TRBV2,TRBD2,CASSGAGGASYEQYF
TRBV2,TRBD2,CASSPVRGINNEQFF
TRBV29-1,TRBD1,CSGQGVSEAFF
TRBV7-6,-,CASRSVFQRGGGRTDGANVLTF
TRBV6-5,TRBD1,CASSPGTGLNEQFF
TRBV2,TRBD1,CASTWDSYSNQPQHF
TRBV5-1,TRBD1,CASRSGAGGSEQYF
TRBV28,-,CASSRNTGELFF
TRBV29-1,-,CSVELRAGGTEAFF
TRBV6-5,-,CASRVAQGRDTQYF
TRBV5-1,-,CASSLGVTVSTYEQYF
TRBV18,-,CASSLQGNEQYF
TRBV6-6,-,CASSESDTQYF
TRBV7-2,-,CASSLDSNYGYTF
TRBV7-9,TRBD2,CASSLRLAGGSPNYNEQFF
TRBV18,-,CASSPDSAPGYTF
TRBV5-6,TRBD2,CASSTAPGLAGGLGETQYF
TRBV7-6,-,CASSSLRQATSTDTQYF
TRBV21-1,-,CASSKALRLAGSYEQYF
TRBV5-1,-,CASSLLAAASGANVLTF
TRBV2,TRBD2,CASSPGRGSTGELFF
TRBV19,-,CASMGLRSYNEQFF
TRBV2,-,CASSGPGKGSETQYF
TRBV7-9,TRBD1,CASSETGRTEQFF
TRBV5-1,-,CASSYGTRADTQYF
TRBV25-1,-,CASGHYEQYF
TRBV19,TRBD1,CASRIRDRVDNYGYTF